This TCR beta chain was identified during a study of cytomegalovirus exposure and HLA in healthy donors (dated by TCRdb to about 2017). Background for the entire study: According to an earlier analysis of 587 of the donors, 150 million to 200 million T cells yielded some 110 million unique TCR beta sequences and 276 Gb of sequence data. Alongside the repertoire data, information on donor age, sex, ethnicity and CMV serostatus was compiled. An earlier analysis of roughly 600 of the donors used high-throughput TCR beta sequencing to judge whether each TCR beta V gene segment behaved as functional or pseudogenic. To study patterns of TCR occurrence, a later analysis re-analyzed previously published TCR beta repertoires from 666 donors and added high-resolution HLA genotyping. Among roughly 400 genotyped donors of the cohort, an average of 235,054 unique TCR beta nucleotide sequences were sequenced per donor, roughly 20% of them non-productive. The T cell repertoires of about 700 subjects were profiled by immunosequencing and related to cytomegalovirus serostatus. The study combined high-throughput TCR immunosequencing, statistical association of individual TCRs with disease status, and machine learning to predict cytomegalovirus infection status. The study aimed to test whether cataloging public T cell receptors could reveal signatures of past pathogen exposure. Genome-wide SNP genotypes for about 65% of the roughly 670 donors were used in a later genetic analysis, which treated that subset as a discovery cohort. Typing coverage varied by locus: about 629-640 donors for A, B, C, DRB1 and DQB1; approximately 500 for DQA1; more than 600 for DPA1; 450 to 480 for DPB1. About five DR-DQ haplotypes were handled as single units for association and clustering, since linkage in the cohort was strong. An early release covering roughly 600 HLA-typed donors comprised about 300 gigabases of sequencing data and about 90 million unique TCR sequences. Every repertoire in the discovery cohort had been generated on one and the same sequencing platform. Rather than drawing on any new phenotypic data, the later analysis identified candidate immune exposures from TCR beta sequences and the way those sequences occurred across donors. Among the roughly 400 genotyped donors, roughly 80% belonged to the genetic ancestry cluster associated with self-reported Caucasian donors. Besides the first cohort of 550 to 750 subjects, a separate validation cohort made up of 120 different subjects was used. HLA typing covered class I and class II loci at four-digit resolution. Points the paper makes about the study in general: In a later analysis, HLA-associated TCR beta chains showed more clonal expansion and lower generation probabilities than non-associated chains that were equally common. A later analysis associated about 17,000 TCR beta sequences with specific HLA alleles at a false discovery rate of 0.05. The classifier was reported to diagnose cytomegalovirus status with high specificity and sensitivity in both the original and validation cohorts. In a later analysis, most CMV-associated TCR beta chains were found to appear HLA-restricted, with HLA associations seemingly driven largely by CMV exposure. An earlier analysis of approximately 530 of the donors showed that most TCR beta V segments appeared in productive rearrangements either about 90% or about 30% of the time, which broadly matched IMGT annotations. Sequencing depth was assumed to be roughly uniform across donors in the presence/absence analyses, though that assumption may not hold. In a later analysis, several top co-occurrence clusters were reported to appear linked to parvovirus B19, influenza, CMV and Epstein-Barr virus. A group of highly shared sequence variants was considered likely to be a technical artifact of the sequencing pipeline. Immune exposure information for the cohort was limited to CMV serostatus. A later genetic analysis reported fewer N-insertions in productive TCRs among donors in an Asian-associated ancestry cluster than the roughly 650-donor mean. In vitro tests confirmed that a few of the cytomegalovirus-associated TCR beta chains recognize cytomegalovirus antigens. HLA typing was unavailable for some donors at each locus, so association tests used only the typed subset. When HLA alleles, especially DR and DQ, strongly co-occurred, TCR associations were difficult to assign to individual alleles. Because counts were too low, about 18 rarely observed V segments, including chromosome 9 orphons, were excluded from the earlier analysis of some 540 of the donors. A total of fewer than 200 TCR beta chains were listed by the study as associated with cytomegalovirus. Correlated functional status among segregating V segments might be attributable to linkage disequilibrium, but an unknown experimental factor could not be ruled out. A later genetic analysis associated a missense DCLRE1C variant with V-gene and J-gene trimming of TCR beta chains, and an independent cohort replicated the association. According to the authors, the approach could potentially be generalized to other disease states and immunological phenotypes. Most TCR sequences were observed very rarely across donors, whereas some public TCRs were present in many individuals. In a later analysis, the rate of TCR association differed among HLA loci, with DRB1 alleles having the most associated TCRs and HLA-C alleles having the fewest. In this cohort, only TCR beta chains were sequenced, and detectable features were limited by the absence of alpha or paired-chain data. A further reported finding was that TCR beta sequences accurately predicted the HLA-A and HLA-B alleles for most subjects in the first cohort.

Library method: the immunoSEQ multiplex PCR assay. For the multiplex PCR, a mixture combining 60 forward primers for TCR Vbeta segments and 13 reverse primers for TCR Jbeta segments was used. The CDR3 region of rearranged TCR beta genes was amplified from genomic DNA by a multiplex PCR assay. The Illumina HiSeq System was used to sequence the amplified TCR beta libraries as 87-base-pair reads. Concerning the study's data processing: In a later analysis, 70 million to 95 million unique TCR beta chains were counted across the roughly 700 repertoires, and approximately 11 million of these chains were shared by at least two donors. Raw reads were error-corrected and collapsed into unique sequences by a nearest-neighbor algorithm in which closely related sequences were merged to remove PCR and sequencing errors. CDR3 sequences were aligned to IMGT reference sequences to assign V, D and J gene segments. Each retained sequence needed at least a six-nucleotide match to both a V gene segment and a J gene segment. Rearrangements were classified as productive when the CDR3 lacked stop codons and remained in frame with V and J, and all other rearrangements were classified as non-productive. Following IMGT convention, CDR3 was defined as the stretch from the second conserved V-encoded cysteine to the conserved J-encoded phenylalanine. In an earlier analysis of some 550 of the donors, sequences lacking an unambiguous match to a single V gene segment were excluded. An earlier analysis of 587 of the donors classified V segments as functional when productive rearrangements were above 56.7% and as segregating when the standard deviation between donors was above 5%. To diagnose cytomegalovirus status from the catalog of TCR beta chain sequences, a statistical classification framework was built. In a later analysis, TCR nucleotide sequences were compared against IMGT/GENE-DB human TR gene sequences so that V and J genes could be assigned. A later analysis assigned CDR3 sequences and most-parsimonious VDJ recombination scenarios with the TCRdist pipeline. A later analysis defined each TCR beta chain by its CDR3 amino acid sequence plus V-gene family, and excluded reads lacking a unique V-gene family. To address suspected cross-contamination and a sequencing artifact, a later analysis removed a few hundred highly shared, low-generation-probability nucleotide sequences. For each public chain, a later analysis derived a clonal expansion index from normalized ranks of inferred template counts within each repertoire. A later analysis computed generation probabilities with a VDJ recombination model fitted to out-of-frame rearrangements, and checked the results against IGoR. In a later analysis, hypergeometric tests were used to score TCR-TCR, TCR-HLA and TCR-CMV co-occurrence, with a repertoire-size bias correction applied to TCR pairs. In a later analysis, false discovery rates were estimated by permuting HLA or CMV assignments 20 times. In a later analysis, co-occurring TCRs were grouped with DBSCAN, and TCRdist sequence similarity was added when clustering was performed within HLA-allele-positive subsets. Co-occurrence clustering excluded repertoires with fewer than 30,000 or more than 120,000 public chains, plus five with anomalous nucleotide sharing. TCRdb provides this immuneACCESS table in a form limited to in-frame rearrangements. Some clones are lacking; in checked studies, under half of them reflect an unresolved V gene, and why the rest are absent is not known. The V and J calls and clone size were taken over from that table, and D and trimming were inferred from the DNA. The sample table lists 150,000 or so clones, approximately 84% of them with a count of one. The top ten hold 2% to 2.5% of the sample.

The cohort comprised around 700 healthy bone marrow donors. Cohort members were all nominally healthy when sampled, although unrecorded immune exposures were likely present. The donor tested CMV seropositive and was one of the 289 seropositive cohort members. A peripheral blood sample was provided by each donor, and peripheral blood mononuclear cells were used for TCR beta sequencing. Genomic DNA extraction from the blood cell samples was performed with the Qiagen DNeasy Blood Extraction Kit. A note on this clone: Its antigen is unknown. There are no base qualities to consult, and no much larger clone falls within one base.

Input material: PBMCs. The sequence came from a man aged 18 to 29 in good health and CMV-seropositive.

Read as DNA, the sequence is TGTGCCAGCAGTTTTACAGGGAACACTGAAGCTTTCTTT. Translation gives CASSFTGNTEAFF. The V and J genes are TRBV6-1 and TRBJ1-1; matching of 5 bases hints at TRBD1 as the D gene. The CDR3 starts with the cysteine, ends with the phenylalanine, and has 13 residues. Only the CDR3 DNA stays, 39 bases, in frame from base 1. V and J are truncated by 5 bases and 1 base respectively, leaving an intervening sequence of 8 bases. Taken from the germline V gene, the CDR1 and CDR2 loops are MNHNS and SASEGT.